One and the same sample provided the 31 T cell receptor beta chains below, sequenced in a study of shared clonotypes between healthy human individuals. Here immunoSEQ multiplex PCR was the method, and the copy in TCRdb shows in-frame clones only, minus some. Among millions of clones listed, over 85% were seen once. Sequenced material: naive CD4+ T cells from PBMCs. Specified subset: CD45RA+ positively selected. The receptors derive from a young man in good health. Some clones in this sample may be carry-over from other donors' samples.

This clone was picked up one time. This chain links TRBV18 with TRBJ1-2; TRBD1 is a possible D gene (6 bases). V was clipped by 3 bases and J by 2 bases, with 10 bases between them. The length of the CDR3 is 14 residues. CDR1 KGHSH and CDR2 LQKENI come from the germline V gene. CDR3 coding DNA: TGTGCCAGCTCACCCGGCGGACAGAACTATGGCTACACCTTC. Protein: CASSPGGQNYGYTF.

The V and J genes are TRBV14 and TRBJ2-1; possibly TRBD2 for D (6 bases). The germline CDR1 and CDR2 sequences are SGHDN and FVKESK. CDR3 size: 16 residues. V was pared by 4 bases and J by 2 bases, with 15 bases between. The CDR3 spells CASSRGGTGAYNEQFF. CDR3 DNA sequence: TGTGCCAGCAGCCGGGGCGGGACGGGGGCCTACAATGAGCAGTTCTTC.

This chain links TRBV5-8 with TRBJ2-3; 12 nucleotides agree with TRBD2. Trimming took 4 bases from V and 5 from J; bases not matched to a gene: 11. The germline V gene has CDR1 SGHTS and CDR2 YDEGEE. The CDR3 has 17 amino acids. The CDR3 sequence is CASSARTTSGSGDTQYF. The CDR3, as DNA: TGTGCCAGCAGCGCACGAACGACTAGCGGGAGCGGAGATACGCAGTATTTT.

This sequence joins TRBV6-5 and TRBJ2-5; 7 bases line up with TRBD2. V gave up 6 bases and J gave up 5 bases; unmatched junction bases: 9. There are 14 residues in the CDR3. Germline V CDR1 and CDR2: MNHEY, SVGAGI. The CDR3 sequence: CASSRGLLVETQYF. CDR3 DNA sequence: TGTGCCAGCAGCCGGGGACTACTCGTCGAGACCCAGTACTTC.

The J gene is TRBJ2-3, the V gene TRBV27; D not resolved. Trimming removed 2 bases from V and 10 bases from J, with 16 bases in between. Germline V gene sequence: CDR1 MNHEY, CDR2 SMNVEV (reference sequence). This CDR3 has 14 residues. The CDR3 loop reads CASSLTPPLHAQYF. CDR3 in DNA: TGTGCCAGCAGTTTAACACCCCCGCTTCATGCGCAGTATTTT.

The chain is built from TRBV19 and TRBJ2-7; 10 positions agree with TRBD2. CDR1 is LNHDA and CDR2 is SQIVND in the germline V gene (reference sequence). The V and J ends lost 4 bases and 6 bases, in that order; junction bases with no gene match: 12. CDR3 size: 16 residues. The CDR3 sequence is CASSTPNLAGALEQYF. The CDR3 coding sequence is TGTGCCAGTAGTACTCCTAATCTAGCGGGAGCCCTCGAGCAGTACTTC.

This sequence joins TRBV7-3 and TRBJ2-3; 7 positions match TRBD2. Germline lookup yields CDR1 SGHTA and CDR2 FQGTGA. Germline trimming cut 5 bases from V and 3 bases from J; bases unmatched to any gene: 8. This CDR3 region has 15 residues. The CDR3 DNA sequence: TGTGCCAGCAGCCCCCGGAGCGGGGCGACAGATACGCAGTATTTT. Translated, it gives CASSPRSGATDTQYF.

The chain employs TRBV7-8 and TRBJ2-3, with 14 bases matching TRBD2. The length of the CDR3 is 18 residues. With 0 bases clipped from V and 4 bases from J, the junction kept 6 bases outside the gene matches. CDR1 is SGHVS and CDR2 is FQNEAQ in the germline V gene. The CDR3 spells CASSLALGLAGAPDTQYF. CDR3 sequence (DNA): TGTGCCAGCAGCTTAGCGCTGGGACTAGCGGGAGCCCCAGATACGCAGTATTTT.

V gene TRBV5-4 combines with J gene TRBJ1-3; D is undetermined. V dropped 0 bases and J dropped 2 bases, with 9 bases sitting between them. CDR1 is SGHNT and CDR2 is YYREEE in the germline V gene (reference sequence). CDR3 size: 15 residues. The CDR3 DNA reads as TGTGCCAGCAGCTTGGCCGGGCACGCTGGAAACACCATATATTTT. Protein product: CASSLAGHAGNTIYF.

This chain links TRBV5-4 with TRBJ2-7; possibly TRBD2 for D (5 bases). The V and J ends lost 4 bases and 2 bases respectively, with 22 bases between them. The CDR3 length is 17 residues. The V gene's germline CDR1 is SGHNT and CDR2 YYREEE (reference sequence). The CDR3 is CASSPARGMDGTYEQYF. The CDR3, as DNA: TGTGCCAGCAGCCCGGCTCGGGGAATGGACGGCACCTACGAGCAGTACTTC.

The CDR3 nucleotides read TGTGCCATCATGGGACAGGGGAGCGAGCAGTACTTC. This gives the protein CAIMGQGSEQYF. The J gene is TRBJ2-7, the V gene TRBV10-3; 10 nucleotides agree with TRBD1. CDR1 is ENHRY and CDR2 is SYGVKD in the germline V gene. This CDR3 has 12 amino acids. J gave up 6 bases and V 7 bases, and 3 bases lay outside the gene matches.

The gene calls are TRBV5-4 and TRBJ1-1, with 7 bases that match TRBD1. Germline lookup yields CDR1 SGHNT and CDR2 YYREEE (reference sequence). V dropped 0 bases and J dropped 5; count of bases not matched to a gene: 7. The CDR3 is 15 amino acids. The CDR3 region has the DNA TGTGCCAGCAGCTTGGTCGTCCAGGGGGTAACTGAAGCTTTCTTT. As protein: CASSLVVQGVTEAFF. Full variable domain (outside the CDR3, taken from reference TRBV5-4 and TRBJ1-1): ETGVTQSPTHLIKTRGQQVTLRCSSQSGHNTVSWYQQALGQGPQFIFQYYREEENGRGNFPPRFSGLQFPNYSSELNVNALELDDSALYLCASSLVVQGVTEAFFGQGTRLTVV.

The chain combines TRBV29-1 with TRBJ1-2; D call uncertain. This CDR3 spans 13 amino acids. The germline CDR1 and CDR2 sequences are SQVTM and ANQGSEA. V was trimmed by 6 bases and J by 5 bases, leaving 16 bases between them. The CDR3 here is CSVARFQGYGYTF. The CDR3 DNA follows: TGCAGCGTCGCCCGGTTCCAAGGATATGGCTACACCTTC. Drawing the rest from reference TRBV29-1 and TRBJ1-2, the complete variable domain is SAVISQKPSRDICQRGTSLTIQCQVDSQVTMMFWYRQQPGQSLTLIATANQGSEATYESGFVIDKFPISRPNLTFSTLTVSNMSPEDSSIYLCSVARFQGYGYTFGSGTRLTVV.

The V call is TRBV5-5, the J call TRBJ1-5; 8 nucleotides align to TRBD1. CDR1 and CDR2 from the germline V gene are SGHKS and YYEKEE (reference sequence). The CDR3 extends over 17 amino acids. Unmatched junction bases numbered 8, after V lost 3 bases and J lost 0 bases. CDR3: CASSWGTGGYSNQPQHF. CDR3 nucleotides: TGTGCCAGCAGCTGGGGGACAGGCGGTTATAGCAATCAGCCCCAGCATTTT. The full variable domain, with the rest looked up from reference TRBV5-5 and TRBJ1-5, is DAGVTQSPTHLIKTRGQQVTLRCSPISGHKSVSWYQQVLGQGPQFIFQYYEKEERGRGNFPDRFSARQFPNYSSELNVNALLLGDSALYLCASSWGTGGYSNQPQHFGDGTRLSIL.

The rearrangement links TRBV25-1 to TRBJ1-1, with unresolved D. The CDR3 length is 11 residues. V shed 6 bases and J shed 5 bases, with 7 bases lying between them. The germline V gene encodes CDR1 MGHDK and CDR2 SYGVNS. The CDR3 DNA reads TGTGCCAGCAGGGCGGTTACTGAAGCTTTCTTT. Translating it yields CASRAVTEAFF.

Only one count was recorded for this clone. The chain employs TRBV28 and TRBJ1-2; D uncertain. Germline CDR1 and CDR2: MDHEN and SYDVKM. Trimming took 5 bases from V and 12 from J, leaving 16 bases between them. This CDR3 spans 12 amino acids. CDR3: CASSPPGGRNTF. CDR3 sequence (DNA): TGTGCCAGCAGTCCACCCGGTGGCAGAAACACCTTC.

The chain joins TRBV2 to TRBJ2-7; 7 bases agree with TRBD1. The germline V gene has CDR1 SNHLY and CDR2 FYNNEI. The CDR3 sequence is 16 residues long. The V gene end was trimmed by 10 bases and the J gene end by 0 bases; junction bases not matched to a gene: 15. CDR3 nucleotide sequence: TGTGCCAACCATAGAGGGGGCTGGGAGAGCTCCTACGAGCAGTACTTC. Protein: CANHRGGWESSYEQYF.

V gene TRBV5-1 combines with J gene TRBJ1-5; 7 nucleotides match TRBD1. V shed 4 bases, J shed 4 bases, and the junction held 5 bases outside the gene matches. CDR1 is SGHRS, CDR2 YFSETQ, per germline. This CDR3 is built from 14 residues. The CDR3 is CASSPTGTNQPQHF. CDR3 in DNA: TGCGCCAGCAGCCCGACAGGGACGAATCAGCCCCAGCATTTT.

This rearrangement joins TRBV27 to TRBJ2-7, with no clear D. The CDR3 runs to 16 residues. Germline V lookup: CDR1 MNHEY, CDR2 SMNVEV (reference sequence). V was clipped by 0 bases and J by 2 bases, with 14 bases between them. For the CDR3, the DNA is TGTGCCAGCAGTTTATCGAAGAGCGCACGACCCTACGAGCAGTACTTC. Encoded protein: CASSLSKSARPYEQYF.

This chain's CDR3 is CASSLVLGNTGELFF. CDR3 coding DNA: TGTGCCAGCAGTTTAGTCCTGGGGAACACCGGGGAGCTGTTTTTT. The V gene is TRBV27, the J gene TRBJ2-2; D ambiguous. The CDR3 extends over 15 amino acids. V was shortened by 2 bases and J by 1 base, with 8 bases between the two germline ends. The germline V gene encodes CDR1 MNHEY and CDR2 SMNVEV (reference sequence).

This clone was seen once. The rearrangement links TRBV5-4 to TRBJ2-6, with D tentatively TRBD1 or TRBD2 (6 bases each). The CDR3 contains 15 residues. Germline CDR1 and CDR2: SGHNT and YYREEE (reference sequence). Trimming stripped 5 bases from V and 2 bases from J, with 11 bases between. The CDR3 loop is CASSTGGAGANVLTF. DNA for the CDR3: TGTGCCAGCAGTACCGGGGGCGCTGGGGCCAACGTCCTGACTTTC.

V is TRBV6-5 and J is TRBJ1-6; 8 nucleotides line up with TRBD1. V lost 6 bases, J lost 10 bases, and 11 bases stayed unmatched. The CDR3 runs 15 residues. Per germline, CDR1 MNHEY and CDR2 SVGAGI. The CDR3: CASSLMGTGSSPLHF. The CDR3 DNA sequence: TGTGCCAGCAGCCTAATGGGGACAGGTTCGTCACCCCTCCACTTT.

This chain joins TRBV25-1 and TRBJ2-7; 9 bases match TRBD1. V gave up 4 bases and J gave up 4 bases; unmatched junction bases: 11. The CDR3 has 16 amino acids. The germline V gene has CDR1 MGHDK and CDR2 SYGVNS. The CDR3 coding sequence is TGTGCCAGCAGTGGACCCGGGACAGGGAAGAGGTACGAGCAGTACTTC. This sequence encodes CASSGPGTGKRYEQYF.

The gene calls are TRBV11-1 and TRBJ2-3; 8 nucleotides agree with TRBD2. From germline, CDR1 is SGHAT and CDR2 FQDESV (reference sequence). This CDR3 comprises 17 residues. After removal of 5 bases from V and 1 base from J, the junction contained 11 bases not matched to a gene. The CDR3 protein is CASSHKISGGGTDTQYF. In DNA form, the CDR3 reads TGTGCCAGCAGCCATAAAATAAGCGGGGGAGGCACAGATACGCAGTATTTT. Variable domain in full (rest from reference TRBV11-1 and TRBJ2-3): EAEVAQSPRYKITEKSQAVAFWCDPISGHATLYWYRQILGQGPELLVQFQDESVVDDSQLPKDRFSAERLKGVDSTLKIQPAELGDSAMYLCASSHKISGGGTDTQYFGPGTRLTVL.

In this sample, this clone turned up once. In DNA, the CDR3 is TGTGCCAGCAGCTTAGTGGCGGTTAGCTCCTACAATGAGCAGTTCTTC. Translating gives CASSLVAVSSYNEQFF. The chain employs TRBV7-2 and TRBJ2-1, with D unclear. V was cut by 1 base and J by 0 bases, with 10 bases left in between. This CDR3 region has 16 residues. Germline CDR1 reads SGHTA; CDR2 reads FQGNSA.

V and J are TRBV19 and TRBJ1-1; D remains unclear. Germline V gene data show CDR1 as LNHDA and CDR2 as SQIVND (reference sequence). This CDR3 has 14 residues. V dropped 6 bases and J dropped 4 bases, with 15 bases sitting between them. CDR3: CASRVVGSSTEAFF. Written as DNA, the CDR3 is TGTGCCAGTAGAGTGGTTGGGTCGAGCACTGAAGCTTTCTTT.

The V and J genes are TRBV6-6 and TRBJ2-7; the D gene is possibly TRBD2 (6 bases). The germline V and J ends were trimmed by 6 bases and 2 bases, with 11 bases remaining between them. This CDR3 is 13 amino acids long. Germline assignment: CDR1 MNHNY and CDR2 SVGAGI (reference sequence). CDR3 in DNA: TGTGCCAGCAGCCCCAGCGGGCCCTACGAGCAGTACTTC. Protein: CASSPSGPYEQYF.

V and J are TRBV20-1 and TRBJ2-7, with unresolved D. Trimming took off 7 bases at V and 5 bases at J, with 12 bases between the two ends. CDR1 and CDR2 (germline): DFQATT, SNEGSKA (reference sequence). CDR3 length equals 11 residues. The CDR3 DNA follows: TGCAGTGGGCAGGCGCGCAACGAGCAGTACTTC. Translated: CSGQARNEQYF.

The chain uses TRBV4-1 and TRBJ2-1; D ambiguous. Trimming removed 4 bases at V and 0 bases at J, with 7 bases between. CDR3 length: 14 amino acids. From germline, CDR1 is MGHRA and CDR2 YSYEKL. The CDR3 sequence: CASSPQNSYNEQFF. The CDR3 DNA sequence: TGCGCCAGCAGCCCCCAGAACTCCTACAATGAGCAGTTCTTC.

The CDR3 is CASTQRGKGSSYEQYF. DNA of the CDR3: TGTGCCAGTACCCAACGGGGGAAGGGGAGCTCCTACGAGCAGTACTTC. The chain recombines TRBV19 with TRBJ2-7; a possible D gene is TRBD2 (6 bases). CDR1 is LNHDA, CDR2 SQIVND, per germline (reference sequence). This CDR3 spans 16 amino acids. V lost 7 bases, J lost 0 bases, and 19 bases lay in between.

In its sample, this clone was seen once. The chain has TRBV30 and TRBJ1-4; D is possibly TRBD1 (6 bases). Looked up from germline, CDR1 is GTSNPN and CDR2 is SVGIG (reference sequence). The CDR3 spans 15 residues. V dropped 7 bases and J dropped 3 bases, with 18 bases sitting between them. CDR3 region: CASDGGQQSNEKLFF. CDR3 coding DNA: TGTGCCTCTGACGGGGGGCAGCAATCTAATGAAAAACTGTTTTTT.